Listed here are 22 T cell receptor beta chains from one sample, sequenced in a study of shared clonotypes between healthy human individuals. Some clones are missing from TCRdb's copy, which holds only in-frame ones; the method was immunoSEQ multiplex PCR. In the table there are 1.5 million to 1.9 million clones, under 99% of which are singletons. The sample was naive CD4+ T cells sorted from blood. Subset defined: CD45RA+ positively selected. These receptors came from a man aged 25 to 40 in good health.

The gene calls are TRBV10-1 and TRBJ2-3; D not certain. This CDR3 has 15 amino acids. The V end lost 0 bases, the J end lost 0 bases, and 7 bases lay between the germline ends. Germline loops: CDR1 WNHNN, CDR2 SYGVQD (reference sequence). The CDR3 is CASSESRLSTDTQYF. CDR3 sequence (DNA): TGCGCCAGCAGTGAGTCGCGCTTAAGCACAGATACGCAGTATTTT.

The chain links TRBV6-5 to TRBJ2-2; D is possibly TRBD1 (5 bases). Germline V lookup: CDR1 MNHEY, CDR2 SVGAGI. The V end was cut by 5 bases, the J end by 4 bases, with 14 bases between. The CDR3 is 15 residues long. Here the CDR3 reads CASSLTRTSTGELFF. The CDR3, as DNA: TGTGCCAGCAGTCTTACCCGGACAAGCACCGGGGAGCTGTTTTTT.

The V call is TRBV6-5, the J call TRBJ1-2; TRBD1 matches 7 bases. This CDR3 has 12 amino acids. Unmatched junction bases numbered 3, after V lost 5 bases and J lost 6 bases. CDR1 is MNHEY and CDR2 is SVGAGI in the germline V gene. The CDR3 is CASSLQGNGYTF. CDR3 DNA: TGTGCCAGCAGTCTACAGGGGAATGGCTACACCTTC.

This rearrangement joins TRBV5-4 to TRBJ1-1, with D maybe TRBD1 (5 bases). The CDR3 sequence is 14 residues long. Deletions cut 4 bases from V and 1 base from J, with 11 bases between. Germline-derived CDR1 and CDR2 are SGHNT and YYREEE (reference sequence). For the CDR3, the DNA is TGTGCCAGCAGCCAGCAGGGAACGAACACTGAAGCTTTCTTT. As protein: CASSQQGTNTEAFF. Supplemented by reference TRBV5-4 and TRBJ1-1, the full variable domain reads ETGVTQSPTHLIKTRGQQVTLRCSSQSGHNTVSWYQQALGQGPQFIFQYYREEENGRGNFPPRFSGLQFPNYSSELNVNALELDDSALYLCASSQQGTNTEAFFGQGTRLTVV.

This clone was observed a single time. DNA of the CDR3: TGTGCCAGTAGTCAGCTAGCGGGAGGAGGTGAGCAGTTCTTC. It encodes CASSQLAGGGEQFF. This chain joins TRBV19 and TRBJ2-1, with 11 bases aligning to TRBD2. The CDR3 runs 14 residues. J gave up 9 bases and V 5 bases, and 6 bases lay outside the gene matches. Germline CDR1 reads LNHDA; CDR2 reads SQIVND (reference sequence).

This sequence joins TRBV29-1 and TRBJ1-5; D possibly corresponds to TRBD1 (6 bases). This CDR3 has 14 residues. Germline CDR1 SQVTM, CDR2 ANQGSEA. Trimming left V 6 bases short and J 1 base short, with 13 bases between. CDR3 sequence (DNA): TGCAGCGTCCGGTCGGGGGGCAGCAATCAGCCCCAGCATTTT. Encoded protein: CSVRSGGSNQPQHF. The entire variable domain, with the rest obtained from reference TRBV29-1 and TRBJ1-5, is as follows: SAVISQKPSRDICQRGTSLTIQCQVDSQVTMMFWYRQQPGQSLTLIATANQGSEATYESGFVIDKFPISRPNLTFSTLTVSNMSPEDSSIYLCSVRSGGSNQPQHFGDGTRLSIL.

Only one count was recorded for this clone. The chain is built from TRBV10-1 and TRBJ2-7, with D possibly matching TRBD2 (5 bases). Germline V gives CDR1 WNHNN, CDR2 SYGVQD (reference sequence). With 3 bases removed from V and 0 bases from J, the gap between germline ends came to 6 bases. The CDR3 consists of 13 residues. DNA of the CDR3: TGCGCCAGCAGTGATACTAGCTCCTACGAGCAGTACTTC. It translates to CASSDTSSYEQYF.

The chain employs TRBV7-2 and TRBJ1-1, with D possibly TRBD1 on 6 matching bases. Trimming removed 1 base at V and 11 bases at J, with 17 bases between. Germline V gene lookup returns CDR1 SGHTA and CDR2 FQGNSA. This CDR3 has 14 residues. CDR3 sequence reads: CASSLEFRGRGAFF. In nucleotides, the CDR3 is TGTGCCAGCAGCTTAGAGTTCCGAGGCAGGGGCGCTTTCTTT.

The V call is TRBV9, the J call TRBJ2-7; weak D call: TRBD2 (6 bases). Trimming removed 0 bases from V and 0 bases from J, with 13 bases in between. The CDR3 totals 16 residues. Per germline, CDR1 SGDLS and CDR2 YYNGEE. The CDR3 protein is CASSVAGGGSSYEQYF. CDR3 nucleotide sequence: TGTGCCAGCAGCGTAGCAGGAGGAGGGAGCTCCTACGAGCAGTACTTC.

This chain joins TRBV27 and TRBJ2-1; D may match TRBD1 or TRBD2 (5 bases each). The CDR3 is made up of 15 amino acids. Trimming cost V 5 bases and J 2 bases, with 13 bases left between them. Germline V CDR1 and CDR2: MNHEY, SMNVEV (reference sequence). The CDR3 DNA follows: TGTGCCAGCAGTCTTGGGACCTGGGCCTACAATGAGCAGTTCTTC. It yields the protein CASSLGTWAYNEQFF.

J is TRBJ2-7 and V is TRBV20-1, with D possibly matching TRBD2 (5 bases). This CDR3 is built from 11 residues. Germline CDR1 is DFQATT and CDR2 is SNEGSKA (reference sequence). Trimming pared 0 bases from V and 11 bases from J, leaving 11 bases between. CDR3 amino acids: CSARDHPGEYF. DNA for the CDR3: TGCAGTGCTAGAGATCACCCCGGGGAGTACTTC.

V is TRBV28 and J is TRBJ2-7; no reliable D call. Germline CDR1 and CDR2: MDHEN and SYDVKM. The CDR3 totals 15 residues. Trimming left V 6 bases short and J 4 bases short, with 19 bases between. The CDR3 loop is CASSDNSAPLYEQYF. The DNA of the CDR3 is TGTGCCAGCAGCGATAACAGTGCCCCATTATACGAGCAGTACTTC.

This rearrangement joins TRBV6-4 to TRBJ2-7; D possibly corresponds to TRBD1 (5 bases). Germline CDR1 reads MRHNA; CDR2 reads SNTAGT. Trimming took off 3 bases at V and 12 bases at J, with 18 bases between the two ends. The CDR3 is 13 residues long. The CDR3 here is CASSETRVGRLYF. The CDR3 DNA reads TGTGCCAGCAGTGAAACCAGGGTAGGACGTCTGTACTTC.

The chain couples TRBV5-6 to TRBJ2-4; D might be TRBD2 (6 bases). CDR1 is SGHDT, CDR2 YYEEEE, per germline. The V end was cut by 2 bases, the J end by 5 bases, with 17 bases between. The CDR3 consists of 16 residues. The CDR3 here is CASSFVAAGSQNIQYF. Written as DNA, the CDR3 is TGTGCCAGCAGCTTTGTAGCGGCAGGGAGTCAAAACATTCAGTACTTC.

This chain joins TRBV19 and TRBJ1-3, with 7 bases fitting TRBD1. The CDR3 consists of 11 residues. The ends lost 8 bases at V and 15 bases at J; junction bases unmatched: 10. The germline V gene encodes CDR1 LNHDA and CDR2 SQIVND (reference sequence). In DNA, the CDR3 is TGTGCCAGTCGACAGGGTGGAACACGATATTTT. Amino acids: CASRQGGTRYF.

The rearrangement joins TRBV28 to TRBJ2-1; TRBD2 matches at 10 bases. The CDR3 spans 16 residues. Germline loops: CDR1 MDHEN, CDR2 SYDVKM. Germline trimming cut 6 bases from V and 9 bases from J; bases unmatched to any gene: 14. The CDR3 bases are TGTGCCAGCAGACACCTAGCGGGAGCGGTCGCTCTTGAGCAGTTCTTC. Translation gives CASRHLAGAVALEQFF.

For the CDR3, the DNA is TGTGCCAGCAGCGCCTCCGGGCGGGAGGCCTCTTTTGAGCAGTATTTT. It codes for CASSASGREASFEQYF. The V call is TRBV2, the J call TRBJ2-3; 8 bases match TRBD2. This CDR3 has 16 amino acids. CDR1 is SNHLY, CDR2 FYNNEI, per germline. V lost 6 bases to trimming and J lost 11 bases; unmatched junction nucleotides: 19.

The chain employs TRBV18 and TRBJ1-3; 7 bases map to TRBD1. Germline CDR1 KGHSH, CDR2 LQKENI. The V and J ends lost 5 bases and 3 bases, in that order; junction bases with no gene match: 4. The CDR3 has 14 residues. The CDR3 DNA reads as TGTGCCAGCTCATCAGGGGGTAGTGGAAACACCATATATTTT. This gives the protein CASSSGGSGNTIYF.

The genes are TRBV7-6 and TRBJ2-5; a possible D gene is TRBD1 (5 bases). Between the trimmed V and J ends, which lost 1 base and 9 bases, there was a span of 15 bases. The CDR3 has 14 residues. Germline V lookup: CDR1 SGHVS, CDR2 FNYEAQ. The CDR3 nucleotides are TGTGCCAGCAGCTTAGGTCCAGGGATGATGGCCCAGTACTTC. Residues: CASSLGPGMMAQYF. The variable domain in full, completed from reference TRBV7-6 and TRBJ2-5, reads GAGVSQSPRYKVTKRGQDVALRCDPISGHVSLYWYRQALGQGPEFLTYFNYEAQQDKSGLPNDRFSAERPEGSISTLTIQRTEQRDSAMYRCASSLGPGMMAQYFGPGTRLLVL.

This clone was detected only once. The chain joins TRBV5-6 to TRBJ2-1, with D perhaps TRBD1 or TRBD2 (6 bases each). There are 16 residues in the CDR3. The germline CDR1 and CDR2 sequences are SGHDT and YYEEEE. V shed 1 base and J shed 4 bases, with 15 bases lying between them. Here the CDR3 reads CASSLRRTGAYNEQFF. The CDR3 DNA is TGTGCCAGCAGCTTGAGAAGGACGGGGGCGTACAATGAGCAGTTCTTC. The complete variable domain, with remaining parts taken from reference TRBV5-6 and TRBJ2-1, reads DAGVTQSPTHLIKTRGQQVTLRCSPKSGHDTVSWYQQALGQGPQFIFQYYEEEERQRGNFPDRFSGHQFPNYSSELNVNALLLGDSALYLCASSLRRTGAYNEQFFGPGTRLTVL.

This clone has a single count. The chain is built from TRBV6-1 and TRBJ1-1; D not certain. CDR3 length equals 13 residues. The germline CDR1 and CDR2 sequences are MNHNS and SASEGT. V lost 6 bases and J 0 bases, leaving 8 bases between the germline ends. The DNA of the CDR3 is TGTGCCAGCAGGGACGGGTTGAACACTGAAGCTTTCTTT. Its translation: CASRDGLNTEAFF.

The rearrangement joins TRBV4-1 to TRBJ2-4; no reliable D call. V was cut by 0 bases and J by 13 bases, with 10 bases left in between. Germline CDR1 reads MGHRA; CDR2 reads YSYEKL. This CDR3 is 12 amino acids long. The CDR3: CASSQEPRRQYF. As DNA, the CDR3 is TGCGCCAGCAGCCAAGAACCCCGACGGCAGTACTTC.